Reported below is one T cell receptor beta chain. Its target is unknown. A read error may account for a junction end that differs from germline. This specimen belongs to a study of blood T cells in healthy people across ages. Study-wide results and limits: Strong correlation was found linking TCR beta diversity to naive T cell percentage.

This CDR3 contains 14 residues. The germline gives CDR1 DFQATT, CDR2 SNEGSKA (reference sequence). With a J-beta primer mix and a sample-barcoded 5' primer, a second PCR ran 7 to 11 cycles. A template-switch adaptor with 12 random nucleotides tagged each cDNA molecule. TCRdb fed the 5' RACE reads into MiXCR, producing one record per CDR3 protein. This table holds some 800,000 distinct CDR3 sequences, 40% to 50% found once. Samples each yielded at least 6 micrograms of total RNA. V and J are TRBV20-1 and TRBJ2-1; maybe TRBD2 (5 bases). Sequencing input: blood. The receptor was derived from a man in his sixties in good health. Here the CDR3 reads CSASEGLVPNKQFF. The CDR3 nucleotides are TGCAGTGCTAGTGAGGGTCTAGTCCCCAATAAGCAGTTCTTC.